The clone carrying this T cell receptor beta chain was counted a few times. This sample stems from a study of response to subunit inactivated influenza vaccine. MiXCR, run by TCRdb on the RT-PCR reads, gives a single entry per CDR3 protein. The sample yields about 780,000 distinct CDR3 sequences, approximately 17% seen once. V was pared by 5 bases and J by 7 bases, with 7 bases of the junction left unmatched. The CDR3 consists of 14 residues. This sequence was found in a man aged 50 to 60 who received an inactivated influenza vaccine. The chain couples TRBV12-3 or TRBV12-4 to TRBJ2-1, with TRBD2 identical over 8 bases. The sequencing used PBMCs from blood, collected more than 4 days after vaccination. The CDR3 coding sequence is TGTGCCAGCAGTATGCAGCGGGAGAGGAATGAGCAGTTCTTC. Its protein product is CASSMQRERNEQFF.